This is a list of T cell receptor beta chains from one sample in a study of T-cell memory formation after mild COVID-19. TCRdb reprocessed the 5' RACE reads via MiXCR and lists one record per CDR3 protein. Here the sample spans about 350,000 distinct CDR3 sequences, roughly 15% being singletons. The material sequenced was PBMCs or a T cell subset sorted from them (not recorded which). The receptors shown here come from a man aged 18 to 29 who had mild COVID-19 (a few samples of this study predate the infection). Cell type and time point are not known. Each CDR3 is given with its conserved first and last residue. The D gene is left open where the match is weak. The size of a clone is reported for some rows only, either as once, few or many, or as a class for expanded clones.

>many|TRBV6-5|TRBJ1-3|NA
TGTGCCAGCAGGGGAGGCAGTATCTCTGGAAACACCATATATTTT
CASRGGSISGNTIYF
>NA|TRBV7-6|TRBJ2-5|NA
TGTGCCAGCAGCTTACACGAGTACAGGACCCAGTACTTC
CASSLHEYRTQYF
>few|TRBV28|TRBJ1-2|NA
TGTGCCAGCAGTTTACCAGGGCATGGCTACACCTTC
CASSLPGHGYTF
>NA|TRBV28|TRBJ2-5|NA
TGTGCCAGCAAGAGTGCCGGCTGGATTGAGACCCAGTACTTC
CASKSAGWIETQYF
>few|TRBV4-1|TRBJ1-5|NA
TGCGCCAGCAGCCACCCGAGGAGTCAGCCCCAGCATTTT
CASSHPRSQPQHF
>NA|TRBV13|TRBJ2-7|NA
TGTGCCAGCAGCTTAGGGTCTCGGCGGGTCCCCTACGAGCAGTACTTC
CASSLGSRRVPYEQYF
>many|TRBV5-1|TRBJ1-2|NA
TGCGCCAGCAGCGTGGGACCCCGAGACAGACCCATGGAAGGCTACACCTTC
CASSVGPRDRPMEGYTF
>few|TRBV28|TRBJ2-1|TRBD2
TGTGCCAGCAGAAAAGCGGGGGGGAAGTACAATGAGCAGTTCTTC
CASRKAGGKYNEQFF
>NA|TRBV12-3/TRBV12-4|TRBJ1-1|NA
TGTGCCAGCAGCTTTGCCCAGAAAGCTTTCTTT
CASSFAQKAFF
>few|TRBV4-1|TRBJ2-1|TRBD1
TGCGCCAGCAGCCGCACCCCGGACAGGGGGACTGAGCAGTTCTTC
CASSRTPDRGTEQFF
>NA|TRBV9|TRBJ1-3|TRBD1
TGTGCCAGCAGTGCGACCGGGACAGCTGGAAACACCATATATTTT
CASSATGTAGNTIYF
>NA|TRBV12-3/TRBV12-4|TRBJ1-6|NA
TGTGCCAGCAGCACCGGGACGTTGAGCTCCTATAATTCACCCCTCCACTTT
CASSTGTLSSYNSPLHF